Listed below are T cell receptor beta chains from one sample, sequenced in a study of blood T cell repertoires in COVID-19. TCRdb's table, derived via immunoSEQ multiplex PCR, lists solely in-frame clones and lacks some. The table shows about 190,000 clones, with 70% to 90% occurring only once. The sequenced material came from peripheral blood. The receptors stem from a woman aged 40 to 49 who had recovered from COVID-19. The CDR3 runs from the conserved cysteine through the conserved F or W. D genes are given only for firm matches. The size of a clone is reported for some rows only, either as once, few or many, or as a class for expanded clones.

cdr3_nt cdr3_aa j_call clone_size d_call v_call
TGTGCCATCAGTGAGGGAGCCCTGGGAGCGGGAGGGTGGAATGAGCAGTTCTTC CAISEGALGAGGWNEQFF TRBJ2-1 . TRBD2 TRBV10-3
TGTGCCAGCAGCCAGTCCTACGCCGGGACAGTCTTTATGAACACTGAAGCTTTCTTT CASSQSYAGTVFMNTEAFF TRBJ1-1 . TRBD1 TRBV4-2
TGCGCCAGCAGCCACGCTCTAGGGGGACTAGGTTACAATGAGCAGTTCTTC CASSHALGGLGYNEQFF TRBJ2-1 once TRBD2 TRBV4-3
TGTGCCAGCAGTTTATTTATCAGGGACACAAACTATGGCTACACCTTC CASSLFIRDTNYGYTF TRBJ1-2 . . TRBV28
TGTGCCAGCAGCCCTCGACAGGGTGTCGGGGAGCTGTTTTTT CASSPRQGVGELFF TRBJ2-2 once TRBD1 TRBV9
TGTGCCAGCAGCTTCGGATATAGCGGGAGGATCGACGAGCAGTACTTC CASSFGYSGRIDEQYF TRBJ2-7 . TRBD2 TRBV7-9
TGTGCCAGTAGTATAGATCTGGGTTGGGGAGGCACCTACGAGCAGTACTTC CASSIDLGWGGTYEQYF TRBJ2-7 once . TRBV19
TGTGCCAGTAGGGGGCGAGGAGAGCAGTTCTTC CASRGRGEQFF TRBJ2-1 . . TRBV19
TGTGCCAGCAGCCGAGTGCCGGGACAGCTTTCCTACGAGCAGTACTTC CASSRVPGQLSYEQYF TRBJ2-7 . TRBD1 TRBV3-1/TRBV3-2
TGTGCCAGCAGGGGAGAGAACGAAAAACTGTTTTTT CASRGENEKLFF TRBJ1-4 . . TRBV2
TGTGCCAGCACCCCGGGACAGGGAACCTACGAGCAGTACTTC CASTPGQGTYEQYF TRBJ2-7 . TRBD1 TRBV11-2
TGTGCCAGCAGTGATTTTGGGACAGGGGGCGGCAATGAGCAGTTCTTC CASSDFGTGGGNEQFF TRBJ2-1 . TRBD1 TRBV6-1
TGTGCCAGCAGCCCAGCGGGAGAGACCCAGTACTTC CASSPAGETQYF TRBJ2-5 . . TRBV6-5
TGTGCCAGCAGACAGGCGCTTCGGAATTCACCCCTCCACTTT CASRQALRNSPLHF TRBJ1-6 once . TRBV28
TGTGCCAGCAGCCGACACAGGGGGCTCGGCACAGATACGCAGTATTTT CASSRHRGLGTDTQYF TRBJ2-3 . TRBD1 TRBV27
TGCGCCAGCAGCCTGGAGCAGGCCCCCTACGAGCAGTACTTC CASSLEQAPYEQYF TRBJ2-7 . . TRBV5-1
TGTGCCAGCAGCTTAGCGGGACATGACGAGCAGTACTTC CASSLAGHDEQYF TRBJ2-7 . . TRBV7-9
TGTGCCAGTAGCCCTACAGGGGGCCTACTGCGCAATGAGCAGTTCTTC CASSPTGGLLRNEQFF TRBJ2-1 once TRBD1 TRBV19
TGTGCCAGCAGCTTAGAAGTGAGCTCTGGGGCCAACGTCCTGACTTTC CASSLEVSSGANVLTF TRBJ2-6 . . TRBV7-2
TGTGCCAGCAGCTTGATAGCGGGGGGGATTCCGAACACCGGGGAGCTGTTTTTT CASSLIAGGIPNTGELFF TRBJ2-2 . TRBD2 TRBV7-2
TGTGCCAGCTCACCACTTGGACAGATGTACGAGCAGTACTTC CASSPLGQMYEQYF TRBJ2-7 . . TRBV18
TGTGCCAGCAGCCAAACGCAGGTATACAATGAGCAGTTCTTC CASSQTQVYNEQFF TRBJ2-1 . . TRBV7-2
TGTGCCAGCAGTTTATCAGGGGCCAATGAAAAACTGTTTTTT CASSLSGANEKLFF TRBJ1-4 . . TRBV28
TGTGCCAGCAGCTCCTTAGAGTTATCCTATAATTCACCCCTCCACTTT CASSSLELSYNSPLHF TRBJ1-6 . . TRBV27
TGCGCCAGCAGCTTACGACAGGGCTATAATTCACCCCTCCACTTT CASSLRQGYNSPLHF TRBJ1-6 . TRBD1 TRBV5-1
TGTGCCAGCAGGCCCTCAGGGATTCAGCCCCAGCATTTT CASRPSGIQPQHF TRBJ1-5 . . TRBV7-2
TGTGCCAGCAGTGGCCCTAGCGGAAACTCCTACGAGCAGTACTTC CASSGPSGNSYEQYF TRBJ2-7 once TRBD2 TRBV6-4
TGTGCCAGCAGTTACCGGGGGTCGGACACTGAAGCTTTCTTT CASSYRGSDTEAFF TRBJ1-1 . . TRBV6-5
TGTGCCAGCAGTTCGGGGGTCATAAATAATTCACCCCTCCACTTT CASSSGVINNSPLHF TRBJ1-6 . . TRBV6-5
TGCGCCAGCAGCTTGGACCGGACAGGGTCGGGCGAGCAGTACTTC CASSLDRTGSGEQYF TRBJ2-7 . TRBD1 TRBV5-1
TGTGCCAGTAGTATGTCGGGAGGGGATGGTGACATTCAGTACTTC CASSMSGGDGDIQYF TRBJ2-4 once TRBD2 TRBV19
TGCGCCAGCAGCCCGGAGGGGGGGGTAAACACTGAAGCTTTCTTT CASSPEGGVNTEAFF TRBJ1-1 . . TRBV5-1
TGTGCCAGCAGCTTAGGGGCGGGAGGCCCTTCCGGGGAGCTGTTTTTT CASSLGAGGPSGELFF TRBJ2-2 . TRBD2 TRBV7-9
TGTGCCAGCAGCCAAGCGGGAGTTGAGACCCAGTACTTC CASSQAGVETQYF TRBJ2-5 . . TRBV3-1/TRBV3-2
TGCGCCAGCAGCTCCCCACGGGGTAGGGATGAGCAGTTCTTC CASSSPRGRDEQFF TRBJ2-1 . . TRBV5-1
TGTGCCAGCAGCGCCGCCCTAGGCAGTCCTAATGAAGCTTTCTTT CASSAALGSPNEAFF TRBJ1-1 once . TRBV9
TGTGCCAGCAGTCCCAGGGGCGACTATGGCTACACCTTC CASSPRGDYGYTF TRBJ1-2 . . TRBV12-3/TRBV12-4
TGTGCCTCACGAGAGGGAGGGCCCCCAGATACGCAGTATTTT CASREGGPPDTQYF TRBJ2-3 . TRBD2 TRBV6-5
TGTGCCAGCAGTCCCGGACAGGGAAATGGCTACACCTTC CASSPGQGNGYTF TRBJ1-2 . TRBD1 TRBV28
TGTGCCAGCAGTGCCTCCGGGACTAGCGACTACAATGAGCAGTTCTTC CASSASGTSDYNEQFF TRBJ2-1 . TRBD2 TRBV25-1
TGTGCCAGCAGCACCGACAGTGACACTGAAGCTTTCTTT CASSTDSDTEAFF TRBJ1-1 few . TRBV7-9
TGTGCCAGCAGCCAGAATACAGGCCCCAATCAGCCCCAGCATTTT CASSQNTGPNQPQHF TRBJ1-5 . . TRBV14
TGTGCCAGTAGTCCTCCCCACAGGGGTAGTATTCAGCCCCAGCATTTT CASSPPHRGSIQPQHF TRBJ1-5 . TRBD1 TRBV19